The rows below give T cell receptor beta chains drawn from one sample of a study of cytomegalovirus exposure and HLA in healthy donors. Clones were sequenced by immunoSEQ multiplex PCR, and TCRdb holds only the in-frame ones, with some missing. Of about 160,000 clones listed, around 80% are singletons. Sequenced sample: PBMCs. The receptors stem from a male donor in good health and CMV-seropositive. Each CDR3 is given with its conserved first and last residue. A D gene is named only where the DNA matches it firmly. Only some rows state a clone size, as once, few, many or a class for expanded clones.

V gene: TRBV7-2
D gene: NA
clone size: NA
J gene: TRBJ2-1
CDR3 protein: CASSLPVKNEQFF
CDR3 DNA: TGTGCCAGCAGCTTACCGGTCAAAAATGAGCAGTTCTTC

V gene: TRBV19
D gene: NA
clone size: NA
J gene: TRBJ2-1
CDR3 protein: CASSIRVASTGREQFF
CDR3 DNA: TGTGCCAGTAGTATAAGGGTAGCATCCACTGGGAGAGAGCAGTTCTTC

V gene: TRBV6-6
D gene: NA
clone size: NA
J gene: TRBJ2-3
CDR3 protein: CASSYSGAPDTQYF
CDR3 DNA: TGTGCCAGCAGTTACTCGGGGGCTCCTGATACGCAGTATTTT

V gene: TRBV9
D gene: NA
clone size: few
J gene: TRBJ2-7
CDR3 protein: CASSVAAGRGIYEQYF
CDR3 DNA: TGTGCCAGCAGCGTAGCGGCGGGACGGGGCATATACGAGCAGTACTTC

V gene: TRBV6-5
D gene: TRBD2
clone size: once
J gene: TRBJ2-1
CDR3 protein: CASSYVTSGYNEQFF
CDR3 DNA: TGTGCCAGCAGTTACGTGACTAGCGGTTACAATGAGCAGTTCTTC

V gene: TRBV6-1
D gene: NA
clone size: NA
J gene: TRBJ1-1
CDR3 protein: CASSKVQDTEAFF
CDR3 DNA: TGTGCCAGCAGCAAAGTGCAGGACACTGAAGCTTTCTTT

V gene: TRBV5-4
D gene: TRBD1
clone size: NA
J gene: TRBJ1-1
CDR3 protein: CASSPWTGLLGNTEAFF
CDR3 DNA: TGTGCCAGCAGCCCATGGACAGGATTATTAGGGAACACTGAAGCTTTCTTT

V gene: TRBV19
D gene: TRBD2
clone size: NA
J gene: TRBJ2-2
CDR3 protein: CASLAAVNTGELFF
CDR3 DNA: TGTGCCAGCCTAGCGGCAGTAAACACCGGGGAGCTGTTTTTT

V gene: TRBV28
D gene: TRBD2
clone size: NA
J gene: TRBJ2-7
CDR3 protein: CASTSAGFSYEQYF
CDR3 DNA: TGTGCCAGCACCTCAGCGGGATTCTCCTACGAGCAGTACTTC

V gene: TRBV7-3
D gene: TRBD1
clone size: NA
J gene: TRBJ1-1
CDR3 protein: CASSRQGNTEAFF
CDR3 DNA: TGTGCCAGCAGCCGACAGGGAAACACTGAAGCTTTCTTT

V gene: TRBV11-3
D gene: NA
clone size: NA
J gene: TRBJ2-7
CDR3 protein: CASSQQNTYEQYF
CDR3 DNA: TGTGCCAGCAGCCAACAGAACACCTACGAGCAGTACTTC

V gene: TRBV2
D gene: TRBD1
clone size: NA
J gene: TRBJ2-5
CDR3 protein: CASRDEGAQETQYF
CDR3 DNA: TGTGCCAGCAGAGATGAGGGGGCTCAGGAGACCCAGTACTTC

V gene: TRBV28
D gene: TRBD1
clone size: NA
J gene: TRBJ2-2
CDR3 protein: CASSAGQDNTGELFF
CDR3 DNA: TGTGCCAGCAGTGCGGGACAGGACAACACCGGGGAGCTGTTTTTT

V gene: TRBV7-6
D gene: TRBD1
clone size: NA
J gene: TRBJ2-2
CDR3 protein: CASSATGAHTGELFF
CDR3 DNA: TGTGCCAGCAGCGCAACAGGGGCCCACACCGGGGAGCTGTTTTTT

V gene: TRBV6-5
D gene: NA
clone size: few
J gene: TRBJ2-1
CDR3 protein: CASSYSFTSPNEQFF
CDR3 DNA: TGTGCCAGCAGTTACTCCTTTACTAGCCCCAATGAGCAGTTCTTC

V gene: TRBV27
D gene: TRBD2
clone size: NA
J gene: TRBJ2-1
CDR3 protein: CASSSSLAGGTEQFF
CDR3 DNA: TGTGCCAGCAGTTCCAGCCTAGCGGGGGGGACTGAGCAGTTCTTC

V gene: TRBV19
D gene: NA
clone size: once
J gene: TRBJ1-2
CDR3 protein: CASSIQAEANYGYTF
CDR3 DNA: TGTGCCAGTAGTATACAGGCTGAAGCTAACTATGGCTACACCTTC

V gene: TRBV5-1
D gene: TRBD2
clone size: NA
J gene: TRBJ2-7
CDR3 protein: CASSPVGLAASSEQYF
CDR3 DNA: TGCGCCAGCAGCCCGGTAGGACTAGCGGCCTCTTCCGAGCAGTACTTC

V gene: TRBV10-3
D gene: TRBD1
clone size: once
J gene: TRBJ1-5
CDR3 protein: CAINVQGNQPQHF
CDR3 DNA: TGTGCCATCAACGTACAGGGGAATCAGCCCCAGCATTTT

V gene: TRBV2
D gene: NA
clone size: NA
J gene: TRBJ1-1
CDR3 protein: CASSEALRTLPTEAFF
CDR3 DNA: TGTGCCAGCAGTGAAGCGCTACGGACTCTTCCAACTGAAGCTTTCTTT

V gene: TRBV13
D gene: TRBD1
clone size: NA
J gene: TRBJ1-4
CDR3 protein: CASSLRQGGDEKLFF
CDR3 DNA: TGTGCCAGCAGCTTACGACAGGGGGGAGATGAAAAACTGTTTTTT

V gene: TRBV11-3
D gene: NA
clone size: NA
J gene: TRBJ2-6
CDR3 protein: CASSPRGGAGANVLTF
CDR3 DNA: TGTGCCAGCAGCCCAAGAGGAGGGGCTGGGGCCAACGTCCTGACTTTC

V gene: TRBV27
D gene: NA
clone size: NA
J gene: TRBJ2-1
CDR3 protein: CASRTGSNEQFF
CDR3 DNA: TGTGCCAGCAGGACGGGGAGCAATGAGCAGTTCTTC

V gene: TRBV7-9
D gene: TRBD2
clone size: NA
J gene: TRBJ2-1
CDR3 protein: CSSSGRKPEQFF
CDR3 DNA: TGTTCCAGCAGCGGGAGGAAACCGGAGCAGTTCTTC

V gene: TRBV9
D gene: TRBD1
clone size: NA
J gene: TRBJ1-2
CDR3 protein: CASSAGTGDGYTF
CDR3 DNA: TGTGCCAGCAGCGCCGGGACAGGGGATGGCTACACCTTC

V gene: TRBV10-3
D gene: NA
clone size: NA
J gene: TRBJ2-2
CDR3 protein: CAISEDVASATGELFF
CDR3 DNA: TGTGCCATCAGTGAGGATGTGGCTAGCGCAACCGGGGAGCTGTTTTTT

V gene: TRBV5-1
D gene: NA
clone size: NA
J gene: TRBJ1-1
CDR3 protein: CASTAQGGRSEAFF
CDR3 DNA: TGCGCCAGCACAGCCCAGGGAGGACGGTCTGAAGCTTTCTTT

V gene: TRBV14
D gene: NA
clone size: NA
J gene: TRBJ2-5
CDR3 protein: CASSQGPRTQYF
CDR3 DNA: TGTGCCAGCAGCCAAGGTCCTCGGACCCAGTACTTC

V gene: TRBV28
D gene: TRBD1
clone size: NA
J gene: TRBJ1-1
CDR3 protein: CASSYGTGTVRSDEAFF
CDR3 DNA: TGTGCCAGCAGTTACGGGACAGGTACCGTTCGGAGCGATGAAGCTTTCTTT

V gene: TRBV7-9
D gene: NA
clone size: NA
J gene: TRBJ2-3
CDR3 protein: CASRLRADTQYF
CDR3 DNA: TGTGCCAGCAGGCTACGGGCAGATACGCAGTATTTT

V gene: TRBV7-9
D gene: TRBD1
clone size: NA
J gene: TRBJ2-5
CDR3 protein: CSSSSGTGGGETQYF
CDR3 DNA: TGTTCCAGCAGTTCCGGGACAGGGGGAGGAGAGACCCAGTACTTC

V gene: TRBV6-6
D gene: NA
clone size: NA
J gene: TRBJ1-1
CDR3 protein: CASCFSPGNTEAFF
CDR3 DNA: TGTGCCAGCTGTTTTTCCCCAGGTAACACTGAAGCTTTCTTT

V gene: TRBV6-6
D gene: TRBD1
clone size: NA
J gene: TRBJ2-2
CDR3 protein: CASDGQGNTGELFF
CDR3 DNA: TGTGCCAGTGACGGACAGGGGAACACCGGGGAGCTGTTTTTT

V gene: TRBV5-4
D gene: NA
clone size: NA
J gene: TRBJ2-7
CDR3 protein: CASSLVPSHEQYF
CDR3 DNA: TGTGCCAGCAGCTTGGTCCCTTCCCACGAGCAGTACTTC

V gene: TRBV5-1
D gene: NA
clone size: NA
J gene: TRBJ1-1
CDR3 protein: CASSLVGGVTMNTEAFF
CDR3 DNA: TGCGCCAGCAGCTTGGTGGGAGGTGTGACCATGAACACTGAAGCTTTCTTT

V gene: TRBV7-9
D gene: TRBD2
clone size: NA
J gene: TRBJ2-3
CDR3 protein: CASSPVAGLSTDTQYF
CDR3 DNA: TGTGCCAGCAGCCCCGTAGCGGGCCTAAGCACAGATACGCAGTATTTT

V gene: TRBV5-1
D gene: NA
clone size: NA
J gene: TRBJ2-5
CDR3 protein: CASSWSGQETQYF
CDR3 DNA: TGCGCCAGCAGCTGGAGCGGCCAAGAGACCCAGTACTTC

V gene: TRBV29-1
D gene: TRBD2
clone size: NA
J gene: TRBJ2-3
CDR3 protein: CSAGTSGADTQYF
CDR3 DNA: TGCAGCGCGGGGACTAGCGGAGCAGATACGCAGTATTTT

V gene: TRBV6-4
D gene: TRBD1
clone size: NA
J gene: TRBJ1-6
CDR3 protein: CASSAGTGSAPLHF
CDR3 DNA: TGTGCCAGCAGTGCCGGGACAGGGAGTGCACCCCTCCACTTT

V gene: TRBV5-5
D gene: TRBD1
clone size: NA
J gene: TRBJ2-7
CDR3 protein: CASGLPGTGTYEQYF
CDR3 DNA: TGTGCCAGCGGACTCCCCGGGACAGGGACCTACGAGCAGTACTTC

V gene: TRBV5-4
D gene: TRBD1
clone size: few
J gene: TRBJ1-3
CDR3 protein: CASSFDRAGNTIYF
CDR3 DNA: TGTGCCAGCAGCTTTGACAGGGCCGGAAACACCATATATTTT

V gene: TRBV6-5
D gene: NA
clone size: NA
J gene: TRBJ1-3
CDR3 protein: CASSYADSSGNTIYF
CDR3 DNA: TGTGCCAGCAGTTACGCGGACAGCTCTGGAAACACCATATATTTT

V gene: TRBV7-2
D gene: NA
clone size: few
J gene: TRBJ1-3
CDR3 protein: CASSLFEQGRNTIYF
CDR3 DNA: TGTGCCAGCAGCTTATTCGAACAGGGAAGAAACACCATATATTTT

V gene: TRBV27
D gene: NA
clone size: NA
J gene: TRBJ2-3
CDR3 protein: CASSESTGADTQYF
CDR3 DNA: TGTGCCAGCAGTGAATCAACGGGAGCAGATACGCAGTATTTT